One sample yielded the 29 T cell receptor beta chains listed below, sequenced in a study of blood T cell repertoires in COVID-19. The repertoire was sequenced with immunoSEQ multiplex PCR; TCRdb's copy has only in-frame clones and lacks some. The sample shows 170,000 or so clones, about 88% of them seen only once. The material sequenced was PBMCs or T cells enriched from blood (not recorded which). These receptors all stem from a woman aged 45-59 years who had recovered from COVID-19.

This chain joins TRBV19 and TRBJ1-1, with D possibly matching TRBD1 (5 bases). The CDR3 covers 15 residues. The ends were cut back, 1 base at V and 3 bases at J, with 12 bases in the middle. Germline values: CDR1 LNHDA, CDR2 SQIVND (reference sequence). DNA of the CDR3: TGTGCCAGTAGTATAGTTGGGCAGACAGACACTGAAGCTTTCTTT. Protein sequence: CASSIVGQTDTEAFF.

This chain connects TRBV27 to TRBJ2-7; 7 bases agree with TRBD1. Germline assignment: CDR1 MNHEY and CDR2 SMNVEV (reference sequence). V was pared by 4 bases and J by 5 bases, with 8 bases of the junction left unmatched. The CDR3 extends over 14 amino acids. CDR3 nucleotides: TGTGCCAGCAGTTCCCCGGGACAGAAGAACGAGCAGTACTTC. Protein: CASSSPGQKNEQYF.

This chain joins TRBV19 and TRBJ2-1, with 9 bases aligning to TRBD2. Trimming at V came to 1 base and at J to 4 bases, leaving 5 bases not matched to a gene. Germline lookup yields CDR1 LNHDA and CDR2 SQIVND (reference sequence). This CDR3 spans 16 amino acids. CDR3 loop: CASSIGLAAGYNEQFF. The DNA for the CDR3 is TGTGCCAGTAGTATAGGACTAGCGGCCGGGTACAATGAGCAGTTCTTC.

This chain connects TRBV2 to TRBJ1-2; the match to TRBD1 covers 7 bases. The V gene end was trimmed by 6 bases and the J gene end by 4 bases; junction bases not matched to a gene: 8. The CDR3 has 14 residues. Germline V gives CDR1 SNHLY, CDR2 FYNNEI. The CDR3 reads CASRDRQWGYGYTF. For the CDR3, the DNA is TGTGCCAGCAGGGACAGGCAGTGGGGCTATGGCTACACCTTC.

V is TRBV5-4 and J is TRBJ2-3; weak D call: TRBD2 (5 bases). CDR3 length equals 15 residues. Germline CDR1 and CDR2: SGHNT and YYREEE (reference sequence). V was clipped by 2 bases and J by 1 base, with 11 bases between them. The CDR3 here is CASSLRGSGTDTQYF. The CDR3 bases are TGTGCCAGCAGCTTAAGAGGGTCTGGCACAGATACGCAGTATTTT.

V and J are TRBV6-5 and TRBJ1-6, with D perhaps TRBD1 (6 bases). The germline CDR1 and CDR2 sequences are MNHEY and SVGAGI. Trimming shortened V by 6 bases and J by 5 bases, and 14 bases separated the two germline ends. The CDR3 has 15 residues. This CDR3 is CASRRGLSNNSPLHF. The CDR3 DNA reads as TGTGCCAGCAGAAGGGGGTTGTCGAATAATTCACCCCTCCACTTT.

This clone was counted a single time. This chain joins TRBV7-2 and TRBJ2-2, with D unclear. V was cut by 2 bases and J by 5 bases, with 18 bases left in between. Germline CDR1 and CDR2: SGHTA and FQGNSA. This CDR3 has 17 amino acids. The CDR3, as DNA: TGTGCCAGCAGCTTAATGGGCCACCTCATTAGAACCGGGGAGCTGTTTTTT. Residues: CASSLMGHLIRTGELFF. Complete variable domain (other parts from reference TRBV7-2 and TRBJ2-2): GAGVSQSPSNKVTEKGKDVELRCDPISGHTALYWYRQSLGQGLEFLIYFQGNSAPDKSGLPSDRFSAERTGGSVSTLTIQRTQQEDSAVYLCASSLMGHLIRTGELFFGEGSRLTVL.

This sequence joins TRBV3-1 (or the pseudogene TRBV3-2) and TRBJ1-1; D is perhaps TRBD1 (5 bases). The CDR3 sequence is 14 residues long. V shed 0 bases and J shed 3 bases, with 8 bases lying between them. Germline CDR1 is LGHDT and CDR2 is YNNKEL (reference sequence). CDR3 residues: CASSQDWGDTEAFF. DNA of the CDR3: TGTGCCAGCAGCCAAGATTGGGGGGACACTGAAGCTTTCTTT.

This chain uses TRBV2 with TRBJ1-1; 12 bases map to TRBD1. The V segment lost 4 bases and the J segment 7 bases; nucleotides outside the gene matches: 7. Germline CDR1 and CDR2: SNHLY and FYNNEI. The CDR3 totals 15 residues. The CDR3 DNA reads TGTGCCAGCAGTGGAGGGACAGGGGGCGGATTTGAAGCTTTCTTT. Translating it yields CASSGGTGGGFEAFF.

V gene TRBV12-5 combines with J gene TRBJ2-1; 8 bases map to TRBD2. This CDR3 comprises 17 residues. With 0 bases clipped from V and 3 bases from J, the junction kept 7 bases outside the gene matches. Germline V gene sequence: CDR1 LGHNT, CDR2 FRNRAP. This chain's CDR3 is CASGLVRGLAGYNEQFF. The CDR3 nucleotides are TGTGCTAGTGGTTTGGTACGCGGGCTAGCGGGCTACAATGAGCAGTTCTTC.

This chain uses TRBV20-1 with TRBJ2-7; the D is unclear. CDR3 length: 10 amino acids. Between the trimmed V and J ends, which lost 3 bases and 2 bases, there was a span of 2 bases. Germline V gives CDR1 DFQATT, CDR2 SNEGSKA (reference sequence). The CDR3: CSASTYEQYF. The CDR3 bases are TGCAGTGCTAGCACCTACGAGCAGTACTTC.

The CDR3 protein is CAWTGKDGYTF. In DNA, the CDR3 is TGTGCCTGGACAGGGAAGGATGGCTACACCTTC. The genes are TRBV30 and TRBJ1-2; D may be TRBD1 (5 bases). Germline CDR1 reads GTSNPN; CDR2 reads SVGIG (reference sequence). V shed 4 bases and J shed 6 bases, with 9 bases lying between them. CDR3 size: 11 residues.

This chain links TRBV7-6 with TRBJ2-1; 9 bases match TRBD1. The V segment lost 5 bases and the J segment 4 bases; nucleotides outside the gene matches: 6. CDR1 SGHVS and CDR2 FNYEAQ come from the germline V gene. CDR3 length: 15 residues. CDR3 nucleotides: TGTGCCAGCAGCCACCGGGACAGGGCGTACAATGAGCAGTTCTTC. Translating it yields CASSHRDRAYNEQFF.

The chain is built from TRBV7-3 and TRBJ2-2; no clear D. Deletions cut 0 bases from V and 7 bases from J, with 12 bases between. Looked up from germline, CDR1 is SGHTA and CDR2 is FQGTGA. This CDR3 has 15 residues. This chain's CDR3 is CASSLTPASYGELFF. The CDR3 nucleotides read TGTGCCAGCAGCTTAACACCAGCGTCGTACGGGGAGCTGTTTTTT.

This chain joins TRBV7-9 and TRBJ1-3; the match to TRBD1 covers 7 bases. The CDR3 length is 17 residues. J gave up 6 bases and V 1 base, and 12 bases lay outside the gene matches. Germline V CDR1 and CDR2: SEHNR, FQNEAQ (reference sequence). The CDR3 region has the DNA TGTGCCAGCAGCTTAGACAGGGGTCCGGGACAACCAAACACCATATATTTT. Amino acid sequence: CASSLDRGPGQPNTIYF.

In its sample, this clone was seen once. The CDR3 region is CASSIEGTGSYYGYTF. In DNA, the CDR3 is TGTGCCAGTAGTATAGAGGGGACAGGATCCTACTATGGCTACACCTTC. This sequence joins TRBV19 and TRBJ1-2; 8 bases are a match to TRBD1. CDR3 length: 16 residues. With V trimmed by 0 bases and J by 3 bases, 6 bases remained unmatched. The V gene's germline CDR1 is LNHDA and CDR2 SQIVND (reference sequence).

The chain carries TRBV15 and TRBJ2-5; D gene uncertain. V lost 0 bases and J 2 bases, leaving 10 bases between the germline ends. There are 15 residues in the CDR3. Germline V gene lookup returns CDR1 LNHNV and CDR2 YYDKDF (reference sequence). CDR3: CATSRDRPRQETQYF. CDR3 coding DNA: TGTGCCACCAGCAGAGATCGGCCGAGGCAAGAGACCCAGTACTTC.

In its sample, this clone was seen a few times. The V gene is TRBV6-5, the J gene TRBJ2-1; TRBD1 matches at 7 bases. The CDR3 extends over 13 amino acids. J lost 3 bases, V lost 6 bases, and 2 bases had no gene match. Germline CDR1 MNHEY, CDR2 SVGAGI. The CDR3 nucleotides read TGTGCCAGCAGGGCAGGGGGCTACAATGAGCAGTTCTTC. As protein: CASRAGGYNEQFF.

This chain links TRBV11-2 with TRBJ2-7, with TRBD2 matching over 8 bases. CDR3 length: 15 residues. Looked up from germline, CDR1 is SGHAT and CDR2 is FQNNGV. The V segment lost 1 base and the J segment 6 bases; nucleotides outside the gene matches: 8. The CDR3 loop reads CASSLVAGYVREQYF. The DNA for the CDR3 is TGTGCCAGCAGCTTAGTAGCGGGATACGTGCGCGAGCAGTACTTC.

The gene calls are TRBV3-1 (or the pseudogene TRBV3-2) and TRBJ2-7; TRBD2 matches 8 bases. The CDR3 runs 15 residues. The V gene end was trimmed by 1 base and the J gene end by 2 bases; junction bases not matched to a gene: 4. The germline CDR1 and CDR2 sequences are LGHDT and YNNKEL (reference sequence). CDR3 in amino acids: CASSQASGSPYEQYF. CDR3 nucleotides: TGTGCCAGCAGCCAAGCAAGCGGGAGCCCCTACGAGCAGTACTTC.

J is TRBJ1-2 and V is TRBV5-4, with 8 nucleotides matching TRBD1. CDR3 length equals 13 residues. Losses at the gene ends were 4 bases for V and 5 bases for J; bases not matched to a gene: 4. Per germline, CDR1 SGHNT and CDR2 YYREEE (reference sequence). CDR3 loop: CASSPDRDYGYTF. The CDR3, as DNA: TGTGCCAGCAGCCCGGACAGGGATTATGGCTACACCTTC.

This chain joins TRBV4-1 and TRBJ2-1; D gene ambiguous. This CDR3 spans 12 amino acids. The V end lost 1 base, the J end lost 9 bases, and 7 bases lay between the germline ends. Germline V gives CDR1 MGHRA, CDR2 YSYEKL. The CDR3 reads CASSQAFGEQFF. The CDR3 DNA reads TGCGCCAGCAGCCAAGCGTTCGGTGAGCAGTTCTTC.

V gene TRBV4-3 combines with J gene TRBJ2-2; tentative D call: TRBD2 (5 bases). Between the trimmed V and J ends, which lost 3 bases and 8 bases, there was a span of 7 bases. The V gene's germline CDR1 is LGHNA and CDR2 YSLEER. The CDR3 has 12 residues. The DNA of the CDR3 is TGCGCCAGCAGCCAGGACTGGGGGGAGCTGTTTTTT. Translation: CASSQDWGELFF.

The chain recombines TRBV7-8 with TRBJ2-7; 11 nucleotides match TRBD2. Looked up from germline, CDR1 is SGHVS and CDR2 is FQNEAQ. The length of the CDR3 is 16 residues. V gave up 5 bases and J gave up 0 bases; unmatched junction bases: 6. Here the CDR3 DNA reads TGTGCCAGCAGCCCGGGACTAGCGGAGAGCTCCTACGAGCAGTACTTC. Protein product: CASSPGLAESSYEQYF.

The chain links TRBV19 to TRBJ2-3; D is perhaps TRBD2 (5 bases). Germline V gene data show CDR1 as LNHDA and CDR2 as SQIVND (reference sequence). Trimming left V 1 base short and J 4 bases short, with 18 bases between. CDR3 length: 17 amino acids. CDR3 sequence: CASSIGPGGGPADTQYF. CDR3 DNA: TGTGCCAGTAGTATAGGGCCCGGAGGAGGTCCAGCAGATACGCAGTATTTT.

J is TRBJ2-1 and V is TRBV7-8, with TRBD2 matching over 8 bases. The CDR3 is 15 residues long. V was pared by 3 bases and J by 1 base, with 2 bases of the junction left unmatched. CDR1 and CDR2 from the germline V gene are SGHVS and FQNEAQ. The CDR3 bases are TGTGCCAGCAGCTTGACTAGCGTGTCCTACAATGAGCAGTTCTTC. Encoded protein: CASSLTSVSYNEQFF.

The V call is TRBV24-1, the J call TRBJ1-5; D is ambiguous. The germline V gene has CDR1 KGHDR and CDR2 SFDVKD. Trimming took off 2 bases at V and 4 bases at J, with 8 bases between the two ends. The CDR3 spans 14 residues. The CDR3 loop reads CATSDSGRNQPQHF. The CDR3 DNA reads as TGTGCCACCAGTGATTCTGGCAGAAATCAGCCCCAGCATTTT.

This chain links TRBV7-3 with TRBJ2-1; D gene uncertain. Trimming cost V 5 bases and J 0 bases, with 11 bases left between them. The CDR3 sequence is 15 residues long. Looked up from germline, CDR1 is SGHTA and CDR2 is FQGTGA. The CDR3 loop reads CASSPPGSSYNEQFF. The DNA for the CDR3 is TGTGCCAGCAGCCCACCAGGTAGCTCCTACAATGAGCAGTTCTTC.

The gene calls are TRBV11-3 and TRBJ2-5; TRBD1 matches at 8 bases. The CDR3 has 16 residues. CDR1 is SGHNT, CDR2 YENEEA, per germline. V was pared by 1 base and J by 2 bases, with 6 bases of the junction left unmatched. This CDR3 is CASSLGQGASQETQYF. Here the CDR3 DNA reads TGTGCCAGCAGCTTAGGCCAGGGGGCGTCACAAGAGACCCAGTACTTC.